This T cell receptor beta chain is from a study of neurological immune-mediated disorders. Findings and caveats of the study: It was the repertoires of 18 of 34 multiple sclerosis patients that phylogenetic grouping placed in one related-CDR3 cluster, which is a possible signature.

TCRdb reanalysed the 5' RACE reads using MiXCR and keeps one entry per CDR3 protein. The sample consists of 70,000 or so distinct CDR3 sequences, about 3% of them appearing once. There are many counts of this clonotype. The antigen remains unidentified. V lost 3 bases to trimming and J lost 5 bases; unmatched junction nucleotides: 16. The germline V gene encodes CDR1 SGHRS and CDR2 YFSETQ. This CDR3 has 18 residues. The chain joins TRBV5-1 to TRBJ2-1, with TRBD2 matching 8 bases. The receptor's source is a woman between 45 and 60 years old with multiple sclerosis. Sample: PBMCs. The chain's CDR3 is CASSSPPFGGGNHNEQFF. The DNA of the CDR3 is TGCGCCAGCAGCTCCCCTCCTTTTGGCGGGGGGAACCACAATGAGCAGTTCTTC.